These T cell receptor beta chains were read from a single sample in a study of cytomegalovirus exposure and HLA in healthy donors. The table came from immunoSEQ multiplex PCR; TCRdb's copy has only in-frame clones and leaves some out. The data show more than 100,000 clones, around 80% seen once. The sequencing input was PBMCs. Source of these receptors: a young woman in good health and CMV-seropositive. CDR3s include the opening cysteine and the closing phenylalanine or tryptophan. Each record gives: J gene, D gene, CDR3 length, clone size, V gene, CDR3 DNA, CDR3 protein. A D gene is named only where the DNA matches it firmly. Size values are once, few and many counts, or a class for expanded clones, and some rows have none.

J gene: TRBJ1-2; D gene: -; CDR3 length: 14; clone size: few; V gene: TRBV18; CDR3 DNA: TGTGCCAGCTCACCGATACAGGGTTTAGACGGCTACACCTTC; CDR3 protein: CASSPIQGLDGYTF
J gene: TRBJ1-5; D gene: -; CDR3 length: 16; clone size: -; V gene: TRBV2; CDR3 DNA: TGTGCCAGCAAGAGGGCAGGACTTATTAGCAATCAGCCCCAGCATTTT; CDR3 protein: CASKRAGLISNQPQHF
J gene: TRBJ1-1; D gene: -; CDR3 length: 13; clone size: -; V gene: TRBV7-9; CDR3 DNA: TGTGCCAGCAGCAACCGTCAGGGTCTGGCCCAGGCATTT; CDR3 protein: CASSNRQGLAQAF
J gene: TRBJ2-1; D gene: -; CDR3 length: 13; clone size: -; V gene: TRBV2; CDR3 DNA: TGTGCCAGCATGGTACAGCGGGTGAATGAGCAGTTCTTC; CDR3 protein: CASMVQRVNEQFF
J gene: TRBJ1-1; D gene: TRBD1; CDR3 length: 19; clone size: -; V gene: TRBV2; CDR3 DNA: TGTGCCAGCAGGGAAAGTCTGGCCGGGACAGGGATTTTGAACACTGAAGCTTTCTTT; CDR3 protein: CASRESLAGTGILNTEAFF
J gene: TRBJ1-2; D gene: TRBD1; CDR3 length: 15; clone size: once; V gene: TRBV19; CDR3 DNA: TGTGCCAGTAAAACAGGGGGCGCTTTTTTCACTGGCTACACCTTC; CDR3 protein: CASKTGGAFFTGYTF
J gene: TRBJ2-7; D gene: -; CDR3 length: 13; clone size: -; V gene: TRBV27; CDR3 DNA: TGTGCCAGCAGTTTACGGGTCTCCTACGAGCAGTACTTC; CDR3 protein: CASSLRVSYEQYF
J gene: TRBJ2-1; D gene: TRBD2; CDR3 length: 15; clone size: -; V gene: TRBV5-1; CDR3 DNA: TGCGCCAGCAGCTCGGGACTAGCGGGCTACAATGAGCAGTTCTTC; CDR3 protein: CASSSGLAGYNEQFF
J gene: TRBJ1-5; D gene: -; CDR3 length: 14; clone size: -; V gene: TRBV2; CDR3 DNA: TGTGCCAGCAGTGAGGACCGGGAAGTGCAGCCCCAGCATTTT; CDR3 protein: CASSEDREVQPQHF
J gene: TRBJ2-3; D gene: TRBD2; CDR3 length: 15; clone size: once; V gene: TRBV28; CDR3 DNA: TGTGCCAGCAGTTTAACCCGACTAGCCGCAGATACGCAGTATTTT; CDR3 protein: CASSLTRLAADTQYF
J gene: TRBJ1-2; D gene: TRBD1; CDR3 length: 15; clone size: -; V gene: TRBV16; CDR3 DNA: TGTGCCAGCAGCCAATCTGGACAGGCTTCCTATGGCTACACCTTC; CDR3 protein: CASSQSGQASYGYTF
J gene: TRBJ1-4; D gene: TRBD1; CDR3 length: 14; clone size: -; V gene: TRBV6-6; CDR3 DNA: TGTGCCAGCAGTTGGACAGGGGTTGGGGAAAAACTGTTTTTT; CDR3 protein: CASSWTGVGEKLFF
J gene: TRBJ1-2; D gene: -; CDR3 length: 14; clone size: -; V gene: TRBV19; CDR3 DNA: TGTGCCAGTAGTATCACTGGGACTGTTTATGGCTACACCTTC; CDR3 protein: CASSITGTVYGYTF
J gene: TRBJ1-6; D gene: -; CDR3 length: 16; clone size: -; V gene: TRBV6-5; CDR3 DNA: TGTGCCAGCAGTTTAGGGGCCACGTTCCATAATTCACCCCTCCACTTT; CDR3 protein: CASSLGATFHNSPLHF
J gene: TRBJ2-3; D gene: TRBD2; CDR3 length: 15; clone size: -; V gene: TRBV2; CDR3 DNA: TGTGCCAGCACGAGCGGGGGGGCCTTGCGAGATACGCAGTATTTT; CDR3 protein: CASTSGGALRDTQYF
J gene: TRBJ2-1; D gene: TRBD2; CDR3 length: 15; clone size: -; V gene: TRBV25-1; CDR3 DNA: TGTGCCAGCAGTGAGGGTCTAGCGGAGTACAATGAGCAGTTCTTC; CDR3 protein: CASSEGLAEYNEQFF
J gene: TRBJ1-5; D gene: TRBD1; CDR3 length: 15; clone size: few; V gene: TRBV6-6; CDR3 DNA: TGTGCCAGCAGAACGACAGGGGCCAACAATCAGCCCCAGCATTTT; CDR3 protein: CASRTTGANNQPQHF
J gene: TRBJ1-2; D gene: -; CDR3 length: 15; clone size: -; V gene: TRBV18; CDR3 DNA: TGTGCCAGCTCACCACCTATCAGTCCTAACTATGGCTACACCTTC; CDR3 protein: CASSPPISPNYGYTF
J gene: TRBJ2-3; D gene: TRBD1; CDR3 length: 14; clone size: -; V gene: TRBV14; CDR3 DNA: TGTGCCAGCAGCCCGGGACAGAGACCCGATACGCAGTATTTT; CDR3 protein: CASSPGQRPDTQYF
J gene: TRBJ2-2; D gene: TRBD1; CDR3 length: 15; clone size: once; V gene: TRBV14; CDR3 DNA: TGTGCCAGCAGCCAAGCCTACAGGGGCACCGGGGAGCTGTTTTTT; CDR3 protein: CASSQAYRGTGELFF
J gene: TRBJ2-3; D gene: -; CDR3 length: 17; clone size: -; V gene: TRBV9; CDR3 DNA: TGTGCCAGCAGCCCCTCGCGTTTGTATTCTTCCACAGATACGCAGTATTTT; CDR3 protein: CASSPSRLYSSTDTQYF
J gene: TRBJ1-1; D gene: -; CDR3 length: 14; clone size: once; V gene: TRBV6-6; CDR3 DNA: TGTGCCAGCAGTTACGGGGGCTGGAACACTGAAGCTTTCTTT; CDR3 protein: CASSYGGWNTEAFF